This T cell receptor beta chain was observed in a study of radiation and T cells in renal cell carcinoma. General observations from the study: No pretreatment tumor biopsies were available for baseline clonotypes.

TCRdb's table, derived via immunoSEQ multiplex PCR, lists solely in-frame clones and lacks some. The sample consists of 60,000 to 65,000 clones, roughly 72% of them appearing once. Time point denoted: blood 2 weeks post-SBRT. Treatment in this sample: 15 Gy SBRT to primary tumor, nephrectomy 4 weeks later. The tumor was a clear cell renal cell carcinoma. In its sample, this clone was seen a few times. Its matching antigen is unknown. Sample: blood, taken from a patient whose treatment included radiotherapy and nephrectomy. The sequence derives from a man in his sixties with renal cell carcinoma.

Written as DNA, the CDR3 is TGTGCCAGCAGGAACCTATGGGGGATGAACACTGAAGCTTTCTTT. It is translated as CASRNLWGMNTEAFF. J is TRBJ1-1 and V is TRBV11-3; possible D gene TRBD1, 5 bases. The CDR3 is made up of 15 amino acids. Germline V CDR1 and CDR2: SGHNT, YENEEA. The ends were cut back, 6 bases at V and 0 bases at J, with 14 bases in the middle. Full variable domain (rest looked up from reference TRBV11-3 and TRBJ1-1): EAGVVQSPRYKIIEKKQPVAFWCNPISGHNTLYWYLQNLGQGPELLIRYENEEAVDDSQLPKDRFSAERLKGVDSTLKIQPAELGDSAVYLCASRNLWGMNTEAFFGQGTRLTVV.